Below, 10 T cell receptor beta chains from the same sample are listed, as sequenced in a study of cytomegalovirus exposure and HLA in healthy donors (dated by TCRdb to about 2017). Libraries came from the immunoSEQ multiplex PCR assay. The multiplex PCR relied on a mix of 60 forward primers for TCR Vbeta segments and 13 reverse primers for TCR Jbeta segments. This immuneACCESS table, as held by TCRdb, lists in-frame sequences with V and J called but not all clones. Of the missing ones, under half trace to an unresolved V gene in checked studies; the others have no known cause. Within this sample are tens of thousands of clones, with roughly three quarters of them counted one time only. Less than 4.5% of the sample lies in the top ten. What was sequenced was PBMCs. The receptors here all came from a man in his thirties or forties in good health and CMV-seronegative.

The rearrangement joins TRBV7-9 to TRBJ1-1; D not resolved. The CDR3 covers 13 residues. The V and J ends lost 2 bases and 2 bases respectively, with 6 bases between them. Germline values: CDR1 SEHNR, CDR2 FQNEAQ (reference sequence). In DNA form, the CDR3 reads TGTGCCAGCAGCTTACTTTTTAACACTGAAGCTTTCTTT. Encoded protein: CASSLLFNTEAFF.

CDR3: CATSREMGGQSTDTQYF. The CDR3 coding sequence is TGTGCCACCAGCAGGGAAATGGGCGGACAGAGCACAGATACGCAGTATTTT. The rearrangement links TRBV15 to TRBJ2-3, with D perhaps matching TRBD1 (6 bases). This CDR3 comprises 17 residues. CDR1 LNHNV and CDR2 YYDKDF come from the germline V gene (reference sequence). V was clipped by 3 bases and J by 0 bases, with 16 bases between them.

The chain combines TRBV5-6 with TRBJ2-1, with D unclear. CDR1 SGHDT and CDR2 YYEEEE come from the germline V gene. This CDR3 has 15 residues. Trimming removed 4 bases at V and 0 bases at J, with 11 bases between. The chain's CDR3 is CASSSLISSYNEQFF. CDR3 nucleotides: TGTGCCAGCAGCAGTTTGATCAGCTCCTACAATGAGCAGTTCTTC.

The rearrangement links TRBV10-3 to TRBJ2-2; 8 nucleotides line up with TRBD1. Losses at the gene ends were 7 bases for V and 3 bases for J; bases not matched to a gene: 4. The CDR3 has 14 amino acids. From germline, CDR1 is ENHRY and CDR2 SYGVKD. CDR3 loop: CAITTDRDTGELFF. The CDR3 coding sequence is TGTGCCATCACTACGGACAGGGACACCGGGGAGCTGTTTTTT.

V is TRBV10-3 and J is TRBJ2-7, with D maybe TRBD1 (6 bases). The CDR3 is made up of 11 amino acids. The V end lost 9 bases, the J end lost 2 bases, and 8 bases lay between the germline ends. Germline CDR1 reads ENHRY; CDR2 reads SYGVKD. The CDR3 region has the DNA TGTGCCATTGGACAGACCTACGAGCAGTACTTC. Its translation is CAIGQTYEQYF.

The rearrangement joins TRBV7-8 to TRBJ2-5; TRBD1 might be the D (6 bases). TRBJ2-7 explains the end of the DNA better; the J call may be wrong. CDR1 is SGHVS, CDR2 FQNEAQ, per germline. The CDR3 loop spans 17 amino acids. The DNA for the CDR3 is TGTGCCAGCAGCTTAGGCCCCGGACAGTCCCTCTCCTACGAGCAGTACTTC. It yields the protein CASSLGPGQSLSYEQYF.

This clone was seen more than once but under ten times. The genes are TRBV6-1 and TRBJ1-3, with D unclear. V shed 1 base and J shed 4 bases, with 14 bases lying between them. Germline lookup yields CDR1 MNHNS and CDR2 SASEGT. This CDR3 comprises 16 residues. CDR3 residues: CASSEDLRGSGNTIYF. The CDR3 DNA sequence: TGTGCCAGCAGTGAAGACCTCCGGGGTTCCGGAAACACCATATATTTT.

V usage is TRBV11-2 and J usage is TRBJ2-1; D is undetermined. The V and J ends lost 1 base and 2 bases respectively, with 9 bases between them. The CDR3 has 15 residues. Germline values: CDR1 SGHAT, CDR2 FQNNGV. CDR3 bases: TGTGCCAGCAGCTTAGCTAGTTCCACCTACAATGAGCAGTTCTTC. Its translation is CASSLASSTYNEQFF.

The chain links TRBV28 to TRBJ2-2, with a tentative D call TRBD1 (5 bases). V gave up 3 bases and J gave up 0 bases, with 8 bases separating them. The CDR3 has 15 residues. Germline CDR1 is MDHEN and CDR2 is SYDVKM. In DNA form, the CDR3 reads TGTGCCAGCAGTTTTCAGGGCCCGAACACCGGGGAGCTGTTTTTT. It specifies CASSFQGPNTGELFF.

This clone was observed a few times. A far more abundant clone sits one base away, making this likely a read error. The sample has other DNA sequences that encode this CDR3 too. DNA for the CDR3: TGTGCCAGCAGCTGGGACAAGGCCTACGAGCAGTACTTC. It specifies CASSWDKAYEQYF. V usage is TRBV5-4 and J usage is TRBJ2-7; maybe TRBD1 (6 bases). Germline V CDR1 and CDR2: SGHNT, YYREEE (reference sequence). The CDR3 contains 13 residues. The V gene lost 3 bases and the J gene lost 2 bases, with 9 bases spanning the gap. Filled out from reference TRBV5-4 and TRBJ2-7, the complete variable domain reads ETGVTQSPTHLIKTRGQQVTLRCSSQSGHNTVSWYQQALGQGPQFIFQYYREEENGRGNFPPRFSGLQFPNYSSELNVNALELDDSALYLCASSWDKAYEQYFGPGTRLTVT.